These 30 T cell receptor beta chains came from one sample sequenced in a study of T cells expressing NK-cell markers. TCRdb reanalyzed the 5' RACE reads and collapses them to one entry per CDR3 protein, without DNA. This table lists about half a million distinct CDR3 sequences. Sample: blood T cells: a sorted CD56 or NKG2C T cell subset, CD4+ or CD8+ T cells, or bulk PBMC T cells (not recorded which). These receptors were collected from a woman aged 50 to 65 in good health.

The chain is built from TRBV4-1 and TRBJ1-1; TCRdb's assignment of TRBD1 cannot be checked, as there is no DNA. This CDR3 is built from 18 residues. The germline V gene encodes CDR1 MGHRA and CDR2 YSYEKL. This CDR3 reads CASSQFSTGRKMNTEAFF.

This chain connects TRBV7-8 to TRBJ2-7; the D call of TRBD1 rests on TCRdb alone, since no DNA is present to check it. The CDR3 has 15 residues. CDR1 is SGHVS, CDR2 FQNEAQ, per germline. The CDR3 region is CASSLGGGSSYEQYF.

V usage is TRBV12-3 or TRBV12-4 and J usage is TRBJ1-1. This CDR3 is 13 amino acids long. The CDR3 sequence is CASSSDLNTEAFF.

This chain connects TRBV6-2 or TRBV6-3 to TRBJ2-1; the D call from TCRdb, TRBD1, cannot be confirmed without DNA. Germline-derived CDR1 and CDR2 are MNHEY and SVGEGT. The CDR3 consists of 20 residues. The CDR3 region is CASSYSTGQWLTFSYNEQFF.

CDR3 region: CASSLGRRLAVTGELFF. J is TRBJ2-2 and V is TRBV7-2; as DNA is missing, the TRBD2 call by TCRdb cannot be tested. The CDR3 extends over 17 amino acids. Germline assignment: CDR1 SGHTA and CDR2 FQGNSA.

The chain couples TRBV3-1 to TRBJ2-2. Germline loops: CDR1 LGHDT, CDR2 YNNKEL (reference sequence). The CDR3 covers 16 residues. The CDR3 sequence: CASSQGQARATGELFF.

V gene TRBV3-1 combines with J gene TRBJ2-1; TCRdb reports TRBD2, a call that lacks DNA to check it against. Per the germline V gene, CDR1 is LGHDT and CDR2 is YNNKEL (reference sequence). There are 14 residues in the CDR3. The CDR3 loop is CASSQVLVGGWTFF.

V and J are TRBV27 and TRBJ2-5; checking the TCRdb D call of TRBD1 is not possible without DNA. The length of the CDR3 is 15 residues. CDR1 and CDR2 (germline): MNHEY, SMNVEV (reference sequence). The CDR3 sequence is CASSPGQGAGETQYF.

CDR3 amino acids: CASSLRFLQLGLQETQYF. The chain recombines TRBV19 with TRBJ2-5; TCRdb's D gene call, TRBD2, goes unchecked for lack of DNA. This CDR3 is built from 18 residues. Germline V lookup: CDR1 LNHDA, CDR2 SQIVND (reference sequence). Using reference TRBV19 and TRBJ2-5 for the parts outside the CDR3, the full variable domain is DGGITQSPKYLFRKEGQNVTLSCEQNLNHDAMYWYRQDPGQGLRLIYYSQIVNDFQKGDIAEGYSVSREKKESFPLTVTSAQKNPTAFYLCASSLRFLQLGLQETQYFGPGTRLLVL.

V and J are TRBV7-6 and TRBJ2-1. Germline loops: CDR1 SGHVS, CDR2 FNYEAQ. This CDR3 is built from 15 residues. The CDR3 loop reads CASSTRLSSYNEQFF. Filled out from reference TRBV7-6 and TRBJ2-1, the complete variable domain reads GAGVSQSPRYKVTKRGQDVALRCDPISGHVSLYWYRQALGQGPEFLTYFNYEAQQDKSGLPNDRFSAERPEGSISTLTIQRTEQRDSAMYRCASSTRLSSYNEQFFGPGTRLTVL.

The chain couples TRBV20-1 to TRBJ2-3; TCRdb's assignment of TRBD1 cannot be checked, as there is no DNA. The CDR3 covers 12 residues. Germline loops: CDR1 DFQATT, CDR2 SNEGSKA (reference sequence). CDR3 amino acids: CSARDLGGTQYF.

The chain uses TRBV5-1 and TRBJ2-5; no DNA is available, so the TRBD2 call from TCRdb remains unchecked. CDR3 length equals 17 residues. Germline V gene sequence: CDR1 SGHRS, CDR2 YFSETQ. The CDR3 reads CASSFPGTSGNLETQYF.

The chain combines TRBV28 with TRBJ2-3; TCRdb proposes TRBD1, but this gene call is untestable without DNA. Germline V gene sequence: CDR1 MDHEN, CDR2 SYDVKM. The CDR3 length is 15 residues. CDR3: CASRPTGYGTDTQYF.

The gene calls are TRBV20-1 and TRBJ2-3; no DNA is available, so the TRBD1 call from TCRdb remains unchecked. Looked up from germline, CDR1 is DFQATT and CDR2 is SNEGSKA (reference sequence). The CDR3 loop spans 16 amino acids. The CDR3 loop reads CSATAAGQGSTDTQYF.

J is TRBJ1-1 and V is TRBV5-1; the TCRdb D gene call, TRBD1, has no DNA to confirm it. This CDR3 is 16 amino acids long. CDR1 and CDR2 from the germline V gene are SGHRS and YFSETQ. The chain's CDR3 is CASSLALVGTGTEAFF.

This rearrangement joins TRBV29-1 to TRBJ2-5; TCRdb outputs TRBD1, but without DNA this stays unchecked. CDR3 length: 13 amino acids. Germline CDR1 is SQVTM and CDR2 is ANQGSEA. The CDR3 region is CSVEPTLQGTVYF.

The chain uses TRBV5-1 and TRBJ2-5; checking the TCRdb D call of TRBD2 is not possible without DNA. The germline gives CDR1 SGHRS, CDR2 YFSETQ. There are 14 residues in the CDR3. The CDR3 loop reads CASAPAGVGETQYF.

The chain uses TRBV10-3 and TRBJ1-2. Per germline, CDR1 ENHRY and CDR2 SYGVKD. The CDR3 is made up of 14 amino acids. The CDR3 loop is CATKARVEDYGYTF.

J is TRBJ2-1 and V is TRBV18; TCRdb's D call of TRBD2 is untestable without DNA. The germline V gene has CDR1 KGHSH and CDR2 LQKENI. The CDR3 is 15 amino acids. The CDR3 sequence: CASSPLAGGPDEQFF. Looking up the rest from reference TRBV18 and TRBJ2-1 gives the full variable domain: NAGVMQNPRHLVRRRGQEARLRCSPMKGHSHVYWYRQLPEEGLKFMVYLQKENIIDESGMPKERFSAEFPKEGPSILRIQQVVRGDSAAYFCASSPLAGGPDEQFFGPGTRLTVL.

The J gene is TRBJ2-6, the V gene TRBV6-5; TCRdb reports TRBD1, a call that lacks DNA to check it against. Germline V gene sequence: CDR1 MNHEY, CDR2 SVGAGI. This CDR3 has 16 residues. CDR3 in amino acids: CASSRTPGAGANVLTF.

The rearrangement uses TRBV7-9 and TRBJ2-4; the TCRdb D gene call, TRBD1, has no DNA to confirm it. There are 14 residues in the CDR3. Germline V gene data show CDR1 as SEHNR and CDR2 as FQNEAQ (reference sequence). This CDR3 is CASSSGTGANIQYF.

The chain couples TRBV3-1 to TRBJ1-2. CDR3 length: 13 amino acids. Germline CDR1 LGHDT, CDR2 YNNKEL (reference sequence). The CDR3 reads CASSHWTVDGYTF.

V usage is TRBV6-2 or TRBV6-3 and J usage is TRBJ2-2; TCRdb's D call, TRBD1, is unchecked because there is no DNA. There are 13 residues in the CDR3. In germline, CDR1 is MNHEY, CDR2 SVGEGT. The CDR3 sequence: CASIPDATGELFF.

V is TRBV2 and J is TRBJ2-1. Germline V CDR1 and CDR2: SNHLY, FYNNEI. The CDR3 runs 13 residues. The CDR3: CASSERLHNEQFF.

The chain carries TRBV4-2 and TRBJ2-2; TCRdb outputs TRBD1, but without DNA this stays unchecked. Germline V gene sequence: CDR1 LGHNA, CDR2 YNFKEQ. The CDR3 is made up of 16 amino acids. The CDR3 sequence is CASSQATQGDTGELFF.

The CDR3 reads CSVERGLVKTQYF. This chain connects TRBV29-1 to TRBJ2-5; TCRdb reports TRBD2, a call that lacks DNA to check it against. This CDR3 spans 13 amino acids. Per the germline V gene, CDR1 is SQVTM and CDR2 is ANQGSEA.

This chain uses TRBV5-1 with TRBJ2-3; as DNA is missing, the TRBD2 call by TCRdb cannot be tested. The CDR3 consists of 16 residues. Germline values: CDR1 SGHRS, CDR2 YFSETQ. CDR3 in amino acids: CASSGGGRASTDTQYF.

The CDR3 spells CASSLAGQLPGELFF. The J gene is TRBJ2-2, the V gene TRBV5-1. The CDR3 length is 15 residues. CDR1 and CDR2 (germline): SGHRS, YFSETQ.

This sequence joins TRBV4-1 and TRBJ2-2; no DNA is available, so the TRBD2 call from TCRdb remains unchecked. The CDR3 extends over 16 amino acids. From germline, CDR1 is MGHRA and CDR2 YSYEKL. CDR3 sequence reads: CASSPGLAGGGGELFF.

The V gene is TRBV6-6, the J gene TRBJ2-3; checking the TCRdb D call of TRBD2 is not possible without DNA. CDR1 is MNHNY, CDR2 SVGAGI, per germline (reference sequence). This CDR3 has 16 amino acids. The chain's CDR3 is CASTIGAGVFSDTQYF.